One sample yielded the 8 T cell receptor beta chains listed below, sequenced in a study of Graves' ophthalmopathy and Graves' hyperthyroidism. Amplification from RNA transcripts yielded the TCR beta CDR3 regions. HTBI primers served in a first-round RT-PCR, which a second-round multiplex PCR followed. In TCRdb, the multiplex PCR reads were re-called with MiXCR into one record per CDR3 protein. Seen here are 400,000 or so distinct CDR3 sequences, about 16% observed once, and the top ten hold approximately 7%. The sequenced material came from peripheral blood. These receptors were collected from a woman between 18 and 30 years old with stable Graves' hyperthyroidism.

The chain has TRBV19 and TRBJ1-1; D is possibly TRBD1 (5 bases). The CDR3 runs to 16 residues. The germline CDR1 and CDR2 sequences are LNHDA and SQIVND (reference sequence). V lost 3 bases and J lost 2, with 16 bases in between. This CDR3 is CASSIVGGRRNTEAFF. The CDR3 nucleotides read TGTGCCAGTAGTATCGTGGGGGGGAGGAGAAACACTGAAGCTTTCTTT.

This clonotype turned up a few times. This chain connects TRBV27 to TRBJ2-2, with D possibly matching TRBD2 (6 bases). Trimming cost V 6 bases and J 3 bases, with 14 bases left between them. The CDR3 sequence is 15 residues long. Germline loops: CDR1 MNHEY, CDR2 SMNVEV (reference sequence). The CDR3 is CASSRSTSYTGELFF. CDR3 in DNA: TGTGCCAGCAGCCGAAGTACTAGCTACACCGGGGAGCTGTTTTTT.

This clonotype was seen at least ten times. The genes are TRBV19 and TRBJ1-5; D not resolved. In germline, CDR1 is LNHDA, CDR2 SQIVND (reference sequence). The CDR3 has 13 residues. With 0 bases removed from V and 6 bases from J, the gap between germline ends came to 6 bases. The CDR3 DNA reads TGTGCCAGTAGTATAGAGCTCGTTCAGCCCCAGCATTTT. Protein sequence: CASSIELVQPQHF.

The chain recombines TRBV24-1 with TRBJ2-5; 8 nucleotides align to TRBD2. The germline V gene has CDR1 KGHDR and CDR2 SFDVKD. The CDR3 is 16 amino acids. J was trimmed by 14 bases and V by 3 bases; bases with no gene match: 19. CDR3 protein: CATSDPGLALGETRYF. In nucleotides, the CDR3 is TGTGCCACCAGTGATCCCGGACTAGCCCTTGGAGAGACCCGATACTTC.

This clonotype has a count of ten or more. V usage is TRBV27 and J usage is TRBJ2-7; D unresolved. The V end lost 4 bases, the J end lost 0 bases, and 10 bases lay between the germline ends. CDR3 size: 14 residues. Germline V lookup: CDR1 MNHEY, CDR2 SMNVEV (reference sequence). CDR3 nucleotides: TGTGCCAGCAGTTATAAACCTTACTCCTACGAGCAGTACTTC. Translation gives CASSYKPYSYEQYF.

This clonotype has at least ten counts. V usage is TRBV29-1 and J usage is TRBJ1-1, with D uncertain. CDR1 is SQVTM and CDR2 is ANQGSEA in the germline V gene. Deletions cut 4 bases from V and 0 bases from J, with 6 bases between. This CDR3 contains 12 residues. The CDR3: CSVGRMNTEAFF. CDR3 DNA sequence: TGCAGCGTTGGGCGGATGAACACTGAAGCTTTCTTT.

This clonotype has ten or more counts. V and J are TRBV9 and TRBJ1-1; the D gene is possibly TRBD1 (6 bases). CDR1 SGDLS and CDR2 YYNGEE come from the germline V gene. CDR3 size: 14 residues. Between the trimmed V and J ends, which lost 2 bases and 5 bases, there was a span of 13 bases. CDR3 amino acids: CASSVFDRKTEAFF. In DNA, the CDR3 is TGTGCCAGCAGCGTCTTTGACAGGAAGACTGAAGCTTTCTTT.

This sequence joins TRBV5-8 and TRBJ1-1, with D unresolved. Between the trimmed V and J ends, which lost 2 bases and 3 bases, there was a span of 8 bases. This CDR3 has 13 residues. CDR1 and CDR2 (germline): SGHTS, YDEGEE. CDR3 nucleotides: TGTGCCAGCAGCTTTACCCCAGACACTGAAGCTTTCTTT. Encoded protein: CASSFTPDTEAFF.